This TCR beta chain was recorded in a study of shared clonotypes between healthy human individuals. V was clipped by 6 bases and J by 7 bases; unmatched bases: 3. Germline values: CDR1 SNHLY, CDR2 FYNNEI. The CDR3 sequence is 14 residues long. About this clone itself: Its matching antigen is unknown.

Produced via immunoSEQ multiplex PCR; TCRdb's table is partial and in-frame only. Here the sample spans about 1 million clones, around 74% being singletons. Study observations and caveats: The sampled material consisted only of blood, and tissue repertoires are likely to differ.

The source material was memory CD4+ T cells sorted from blood. Specified subset: CD45RA-negative fraction. The V call is TRBV2, the J call TRBJ1-6, with 10 positions matching TRBD1. The sequence was obtained from a man aged 18 to 29 in good health. The CDR3 DNA reads TGTGCCAGCAGGAGGGACAGGGGAAATTCACCCCTCCACTTT. As protein: CASRRDRGNSPLHF.